This entry lists 5 T cell receptor beta chains sequenced from one sample in a study of vaccination and CD4 T cells after COVID-19. Sequenced with the Oncomine TCR Beta short-read assay was DNA taken from cultured CD4+ T cells. TCRdb ran MiXCR on the PCR reads and lists one entry per CDR3 protein. This sample has 20,000 or so distinct CDR3 sequences, with roughly three fifths found just once. No antigen is known for these receptors. Treatment described: roughly 11-day PBMC culture with coronavirus spike peptide pools or control peptides (ViraFEST assay). What was sequenced was CD4+ T cells from blood, cultured in vitro. These receptors all come from a human donor who had recovered from COVID-19.

The sample holds a few counts of this clonotype. The chain carries TRBV5-1 and TRBJ2-7, with 9 bases identical to TRBD1. J was trimmed by 5 bases and V by 0 bases; bases with no gene match: 9. This CDR3 is built from 16 residues. Germline CDR1 reads SGHRS; CDR2 reads YFSETQ. The CDR3 DNA follows: TGCGCCAGCAGCTTGGGAGTAGGACAGGGGATGAACGAGCAGTACTTC. Translation gives CASSLGVGQGMNEQYF.

The genes are TRBV7-2 and TRBJ1-6, with a weak D call TRBD1 (6 bases). CDR1 is SGHTA and CDR2 is FQGNSA in the germline V gene. The V end lost 0 bases, the J end lost 10 bases, and 13 bases lay between the germline ends. This CDR3 spans 15 amino acids. The CDR3 DNA reads TGTGCCAGCAGCTTAGCGTTGACAGGCGAGTCACCCCTCCACTTT. Amino acids: CASSLALTGESPLHF.

This chain uses TRBV20-1 with TRBJ1-1; D is unresolved. Trimming removed 3 bases at V and 9 bases at J, with 11 bases between. CDR1 DFQATT and CDR2 SNEGSKA come from the germline V gene (reference sequence). This CDR3 spans 11 amino acids. The CDR3 sequence is CSARDLGKAFF. The CDR3 DNA is TGCAGTGCTAGGGACCTTGGGAAAGCTTTCTTT.

The CDR3 DNA reads as TGCAGTGCTAGAGATCCACAGGGTCAAGTGGGCTACACCTTC. Translated, it gives CSARDPQGQVGYTF. This chain uses TRBV20-1 with TRBJ1-2, with a weak D call TRBD1 (6 bases). Germline lookup yields CDR1 DFQATT and CDR2 SNEGSKA (reference sequence). The CDR3 sequence is 14 residues long. V dropped 0 bases and J dropped 8 bases, with 16 bases sitting between them.

The gene calls are TRBV10-3 and TRBJ1-2; 9 nucleotides align to TRBD1. There are 14 residues in the CDR3. V lost 2 bases, J lost 3 bases, and 1 base stayed unmatched. CDR1 and CDR2 (germline): ENHRY, SYGVKD. CDR3 loop: CAISETGGDYGYTF. Here the CDR3 DNA reads TGTGCCATCAGTGAGACAGGGGGCGACTATGGCTACACCTTC.